This T cell receptor beta chain was captured in a study of cytomegalovirus exposure and HLA in healthy donors. Notes on the study in general: Roughly uniform sequencing depth across donors was assumed, possibly incorrectly.

Unmatched junction bases numbered 9, after V lost 4 bases and J lost 5 bases. CDR3 size: 15 residues. CDR1 and CDR2 from the germline V gene are MGHRA and YSYEKL. The PCR used 60 Vbeta and 13 Jbeta primers. Original methodology: Later, an analysis found about 83 million unique TCR beta chains, and roughly 9.9 million of these were shared. Produced via immunoSEQ multiplex PCR; TCRdb's table is partial and in-frame only. That table gives V, J and clone size, and the DNA gave D and trimming. The sample holds about 160,000 clones, more than 70% seen once. Note on this clone: What it binds is unknown.

When sampled, the donors appeared nominally healthy, though they likely had unrecorded immune exposures. The source is a young man in good health and CMV-seronegative. The material sequenced was PBMCs. V gene TRBV4-1 combines with J gene TRBJ2-5; 8 bases line up with TRBD1. This chain's CDR3 is CASSLLDRVGETQYF. As DNA, the CDR3 is TGCGCCAGCAGCCTCTTGGACAGGGTTGGGGAGACCCAGTACTTC.